These T cell receptor beta chains were read from a single sample in a study of shared clonotypes between healthy human individuals. Sequencing was performed with immunoSEQ multiplex PCR; in TCRdb, only in-frame clones are kept and a portion is missing. This sample has roughly 1,000,000 clones, with approximately 80% found just once. Sequencing used memory CD4+ T cells from PBMCs. Receptors originate from a man aged 18 to 29 in good health. Some clones in this sample may be carry-over from other donors' samples. CDR3s include the opening cysteine and the closing phenylalanine or tryptophan. The order of the fields is D gene, clone size, J gene, V gene, CDR3 DNA, CDR3 protein. D genes are given only for firm matches. Only part of the rows carry a size: once, few, many, or a class if the clone is expanded.

>TRBD2|NA|TRBJ2-3|TRBV29-1
TGCAGCGTTGAAGGGGGACTAGCGGGATGGGGCACAGATACGCAGTATTTT
CSVEGGLAGWGTDTQYF
>NA|NA|TRBJ2-7|TRBV10-2
TGCGCCAGCAGTGAGTTTGCTAGTGTTCCCTACGAGCAGTACTTC
CASSEFASVPYEQYF
>NA|few|TRBJ2-2|TRBV5-1
TGCGCCAGCAGCTTGGCGGCCCTCGGGGAGCTGTTTTTT
CASSLAALGELFF
>TRBD2|few|TRBJ2-2|TRBV4-1
TGCGCCAGCAGCCCAAGGACTAGTGCGGACACCGGGGAGCTGTTTTTT
CASSPRTSADTGELFF
>TRBD1|NA|TRBJ1-1|TRBV6-4
TGTGCCAGCAGCCAAGAGACAGGGGGCGAAGCTTTCTTT
CASSQETGGEAFF
>NA|NA|TRBJ2-1|TRBV27
TGTGCCAGCAGTTCCCCTAGGGACTCGAATGAGCAGTTCTTC
CASSSPRDSNEQFF
>NA|NA|TRBJ1-5|TRBV6-1
TGTGCCAGCAGTGAGAGCAGAACTAGCAATCAGCCCCAGCATTTT
CASSESRTSNQPQHF
>NA|NA|TRBJ2-3|TRBV2
TGTGCCAGCGTAAGACTAGAGAACACAGATACGCAGTATTTT
CASVRLENTDTQYF
>TRBD1|NA|TRBJ1-5|TRBV30
TGTGCCTGGAGTGGGGACAGGGCTCAGCCCCAGCATTTT
CAWSGDRAQPQHF
>TRBD1|NA|TRBJ2-2|TRBV11-3
TGTGCCAGCACCCCTGGGACAGGGCCCACCGGGGAGCTGTTTTTT
CASTPGTGPTGELFF
>NA|NA|TRBJ2-2|TRBV14
TGTGCCAGCAGCCCACAAAGGACAGCTACCGGGGAGCTGTTTTTT
CASSPQRTATGELFF
>NA|NA|TRBJ1-2|TRBV15
TGTGCCACCAGCAGAGATGGGGGTTATGGCTACACCTTC
CATSRDGGYGYTF
>NA|NA|TRBJ1-5|TRBV19
TGTGCCAGTAGTATAGTTTCGGGGGGAAGGTCGAGGAGCAATCAGCCCCAGCATTTT
CASSIVSGGRSRSNQPQHF
>TRBD2|NA|TRBJ2-1|TRBV28
TGTGCCAGCAGTTTATTGGGGCTGAGAGGGAGCGGGAACGTAAATGAGCAGTTCTTC
CASSLLGLRGSGNVNEQFF
>NA|NA|TRBJ1-4|TRBV18
TGTGCCAGCTCACCCCAAGGGGGAGAAAAACTGTTTTTT
CASSPQGGEKLFF
>NA|NA|TRBJ2-1|TRBV7-9
TGTGCCAGCAGCTTATATTCCGGATTCCGGACCCTCGGGCATGAGCAGTTCTTC
CASSLYSGFRTLGHEQFF
>NA|NA|TRBJ2-5|TRBV30
TGTGCCTGGGACTTGGGGGGGACCCAGTACTTC
CAWDLGGTQYF
>NA|NA|TRBJ2-2|TRBV7-8
TGTGCCAGCAGCCCTTTCTGGACATCAACGGCCGGGGAGCTGTTTTTT
CASSPFWTSTAGELFF
>NA|NA|TRBJ1-2|TRBV28
TGTGCCAGCAGTTCGGGGGCGAGACAGCCAAACTATGGCTACACCTTC
CASSSGARQPNYGYTF
>TRBD1|few|TRBJ1-2|TRBV19
TGTGCCAGTAGTCCTCGGGACAGGGGGCTTGCGTATGGCTACACCTTC
CASSPRDRGLAYGYTF
>TRBD2|NA|TRBJ2-1|TRBV29-1
TGCAGCGGGCGGGTAGCGGGAGCTTACAATGAGCAGTTCTTC
CSGRVAGAYNEQFF
>NA|NA|TRBJ1-1|TRBV4-1
TGCGCCAGCAGCCAAGATATCGGCCCGAGCACTGAAGCTTTCTTT
CASSQDIGPSTEAFF
>TRBD1|NA|TRBJ1-2|TRBV6-5
TGTGCCAGCAGTTATACCCAGGAATACAGGGGCGGGGGCTACACCTTC
CASSYTQEYRGGGYTF
>NA|NA|TRBJ2-3|TRBV21-1
TGTGCCAGCAGCGAGCAAAAGGGGGGCACAGATACGCAGTATTTT
CASSEQKGGTDTQYF
>TRBD2|NA|TRBJ2-5|TRBV9
TGTGCCAGCAGCGTATTGGGACTAGCGGGAGAGACCCAGTACTTC
CASSVLGLAGETQYF